Below, 32 T cell receptor beta chains from the same sample are listed, as sequenced in a study of T cells after yellow fever vaccination. Each CDR3 protein gets one entry after TCRdb re-called the 5' RACE reads with MiXCR. The sample has a few hundred thousand distinct CDR3 sequences, roughly 7% seen once; the top ten hold roughly 19%. The input for sequencing was PBMCs, taken more than 40 days after the first yellow fever vaccination. The receptors stem from a man aged 18 to 30 who received the YFV17D yellow fever vaccine.

Only a few counts were recorded for this clonotype. The J gene is TRBJ2-2, the V gene TRBV7-9, with unresolved D. The CDR3 is 14 residues long. The V gene lost 5 bases and the J gene lost 0 bases, with 7 bases spanning the gap. Germline V gene sequence: CDR1 SEHNR, CDR2 FQNEAQ (reference sequence). The CDR3 here is CASSIVPNTGELFF. The CDR3 region has the DNA TGTGCCAGCAGCATTGTCCCGAACACCGGGGAGCTGTTTTTT.

The genes are TRBV18 and TRBJ1-6; unclear D gene. Germline V gives CDR1 KGHSH, CDR2 LQKENI. V was clipped by 1 base and J by 8 bases, with 6 bases between them. This CDR3 has 13 amino acids. CDR3 DNA: TGTGCCAGCTCACCACTCGATGATTCACCCCTCCACTTT. Translated: CASSPLDDSPLHF. The full variable domain, its missing parts supplied by reference TRBV18 and TRBJ1-6, is NAGVMQNPRHLVRRRGQEARLRCSPMKGHSHVYWYRQLPEEGLKFMVYLQKENIIDESGMPKERFSAEFPKEGPSILRIQQVVRGDSAAYFCASSPLDDSPLHFGNGTRLTVT.

This clonotype occurred many times. The J gene is TRBJ2-5, the V gene TRBV7-6; D call uncertain. CDR1 SGHVS and CDR2 FNYEAQ come from the germline V gene. CDR3 size: 14 residues. V was clipped by 1 base and J by 5 bases, with 11 bases between them. The CDR3 loop reads CASSLGSWAETQYF. DNA for the CDR3: TGTGCCAGCAGCTTAGGTAGCTGGGCGGAGACCCAGTACTTC.

The rearrangement uses TRBV29-1 and TRBJ2-6; D is perhaps TRBD1 (6 bases). From germline, CDR1 is SQVTM and CDR2 ANQGSEA. Trimming removed 3 bases at V and 0 bases at J, with 12 bases between. The CDR3 spans 16 residues. This CDR3 reads CSVENREHSGANVLTF. The CDR3 DNA is TGCAGCGTTGAGAACAGGGAACACTCTGGGGCCAACGTCCTGACTTTC.

This clonotype has more than one count but fewer than ten. CDR3 residues: CASSFPHDIQTQYF. DNA of the CDR3: TGTGCCAGCAGCTTCCCTCACGACATTCAGACCCAGTACTTC. The genes are TRBV11-2 and TRBJ2-5; D not resolved. Per germline, CDR1 SGHAT and CDR2 FQNNGV. V lost 3 bases and J lost 6, with 14 bases in between. The length of the CDR3 is 14 residues.

About this clonotype itself: Being one base from a much bigger clone, this may be a read error. V gene TRBV7-2 combines with J gene TRBJ2-3, with D tentatively TRBD1 or TRBD2 (6 bases each). This CDR3 is 13 amino acids long. CDR1 SGHTA and CDR2 FQGNSA come from the germline V gene. This chain's CDR3 is CASSAPGANTLYF. As DNA, the CDR3 is TGTGCCAGCAGCGCGCCGGGGGCGAATACGCTGTATTTT.

This clonotype was counted ten times or more. CDR3 loop: CASSPPRGGTDTQYF. The CDR3 nucleotides are TGTGCCAGCTCACCACCTAGAGGAGGGACAGATACGCAGTATTTT. The J gene is TRBJ2-3, the V gene TRBV18, with D maybe TRBD2 (6 bases). Germline V gene lookup returns CDR1 KGHSH and CDR2 LQKENI. The CDR3 runs 15 residues. Trimming stripped 0 bases from V and 3 bases from J, with 10 bases between.

The rearrangement links TRBV5-1 to TRBJ1-2, with D uncertain. The CDR3 is 15 amino acids. CDR1 SGHRS and CDR2 YFSETQ come from the germline V gene. V shed 0 bases and J shed 8 bases, with 17 bases lying between them. CDR3 sequence: CASSLVGDSVGGYTF. In DNA, the CDR3 is TGCGCCAGCAGCTTGGTAGGAGATTCGGTCGGGGGCTACACCTTC.

This clonotype was found many times. The rearrangement links TRBV27 to TRBJ2-1; D gene unclear. The germline CDR1 and CDR2 sequences are MNHEY and SMNVEV (reference sequence). The CDR3 totals 16 residues. The V and J ends lost 1 base and 0 bases respectively, with 10 bases between them. Here the CDR3 DNA reads TGTGCCAGCAGTTTATTTGGGGTAAGCTCCTACAATGAGCAGTTCTTC. It codes for CASSLFGVSSYNEQFF.

The genes are TRBV5-1 and TRBJ2-3, with no clear D. The ends were cut back, 1 base at V and 1 base at J, with 7 bases in the middle. The length of the CDR3 is 14 residues. Germline loops: CDR1 SGHRS, CDR2 YFSETQ. The CDR3 loop reads CASSLYQGTDTQYF. CDR3 nucleotide sequence: TGCGCCAGCAGCTTGTACCAGGGCACAGATACGCAGTATTTT.

This clonotype was seen a few times. The J gene is TRBJ1-4, the V gene TRBV6-5, with a possible D match to TRBD1 (5 bases). The CDR3 length is 16 residues. Trimming cost V 2 bases and J 0 bases, with 10 bases left between them. Germline loops: CDR1 MNHEY, CDR2 SVGAGI. The CDR3 region is CASSYGQGATNEKLFF. CDR3 bases: TGTGCCAGCAGTTACGGGCAGGGAGCAACTAATGAAAAACTGTTTTTT.

The CDR3 is CASQGTDTQYF. CDR3 DNA sequence: TGCGCCAGTCAGGGTACAGATACGCAGTATTTT. The chain carries TRBV5-1 and TRBJ2-3; D is possibly TRBD1 (5 bases). V lost 8 bases and J 3 bases, leaving 7 bases between the germline ends. Germline V gene lookup returns CDR1 SGHRS and CDR2 YFSETQ. The CDR3 has 11 residues.

The CDR3 is CAITTGVGDEQYF. In DNA form, the CDR3 reads TGTGCCATCACGACAGGGGTAGGGGACGAGCAGTACTTC. V and J are TRBV10-3 and TRBJ2-7; 8 nucleotides agree with TRBD1. Germline-derived CDR1 and CDR2 are ENHRY and SYGVKD. With 7 bases clipped from V and 5 bases from J, the junction kept 7 bases outside the gene matches. This CDR3 has 13 amino acids.

The chain is built from TRBV12-3 or TRBV12-4 and TRBJ2-3; weak D call: TRBD1 (5 bases). This CDR3 has 14 residues. Trimming stripped 7 bases from V and 5 bases from J, with 16 bases between. The CDR3 spells CASKPKGVGDTQYF. The CDR3 coding sequence is TGTGCCAGCAAACCTAAAGGGGTAGGAGATACGCAGTATTTT.

The chain has TRBV2 and TRBJ2-1, with D tentatively TRBD2 (6 bases). V gave up 9 bases and J gave up 5 bases, with 11 bases separating them. There are 12 residues in the CDR3. From germline, CDR1 is SNHLY and CDR2 FYNNEI. The CDR3 loop reads CARRAGNNEQFF. In nucleotides, the CDR3 is TGTGCCAGAAGGGCGGGAAACAATGAGCAGTTCTTC. Drawing the rest from reference TRBV2 and TRBJ2-1, the complete variable domain is EPEVTQTPSHQVTQMGQEVILRCVPISNHLYFYWYRQILGQKVEFLVSFYNNEISEKSEIFDDQFSVERPDGSNFTLKIRSTKLEDSAMYFCARRAGNNEQFFGPGTRLTVL.

This clonotype has at least ten counts. This chain connects TRBV7-2 to TRBJ1-2; D is uncertain. CDR3 length equals 13 residues. V lost 1 base, J lost 8 bases, and 11 bases lay in between. Germline V gives CDR1 SGHTA, CDR2 FQGNSA. CDR3 protein: CASSLVRYGGYTF. In nucleotides, the CDR3 is TGTGCCAGCAGCTTAGTTAGGTATGGAGGCTACACCTTC.

This sequence joins TRBV11-1 and TRBJ1-1, with D possibly being TRBD1 (5 bases). This CDR3 has 15 amino acids. V was clipped by 4 bases and J by 3 bases, with 15 bases between them. CDR1 SGHAT and CDR2 FQDESV come from the germline V gene (reference sequence). The DNA for the CDR3 is TGTGCCAGCAGCTCCTGGGGAGCGGGGGACACTGAAGCTTTCTTT. Encoded protein: CASSSWGAGDTEAFF.

This clonotype was observed at least ten times. The V gene is TRBV7-2, the J gene TRBJ2-7; 11 nucleotides agree with TRBD2. Per the germline V gene, CDR1 is SGHTA and CDR2 is FQGNSA. Trimming took 5 bases from V and 7 from J; bases not matched to a gene: 10. The CDR3 is 15 amino acids. CDR3 coding DNA: TGTGCCAGCAGCCCACTCCTAGCGGGGGGTTGGGAGCAGTACTTC. Translated: CASSPLLAGGWEQYF.

This clonotype was observed a handful of times. The CDR3 nucleotides are TGCGCCAGCAGTTATGGAGCTAGCGGGTCACACACAGATACGCAGTATTTT. Protein sequence: CASSYGASGSHTDTQYF. This sequence joins TRBV4-3 and TRBJ2-3; the match to TRBD2 covers 8 bases. Germline CDR1 LGHNA, CDR2 YSLEER. V shed 6 bases and J 2 bases; nucleotides not matched to a gene: 13. The CDR3 contains 17 residues.

This clonotype has at least ten counts. V and J are TRBV4-1 and TRBJ2-1, with TRBD2 matching 10 bases. The CDR3 is made up of 17 amino acids. V shed 1 base and J 4 bases; nucleotides not matched to a gene: 7. Germline CDR1 is MGHRA and CDR2 is YSYEKL. CDR3 sequence (DNA): TGCGCCAGCAGCCAAGGGGAAGCGGGGGGGCTTTACAATGAGCAGTTCTTC. Amino acids: CASSQGEAGGLYNEQFF.

The chain joins TRBV5-6 to TRBJ1-2, with D perhaps matching TRBD1 (5 bases). Germline CDR1 is SGHDT and CDR2 is YYEEEE. The length of the CDR3 is 16 residues. V was shortened by 1 base and J by 2 bases, with 15 bases between the two germline ends. Here the CDR3 reads CASSLYGTRGNYGYTF. The CDR3 DNA is TGTGCCAGCAGCTTGTATGGGACCCGAGGGAACTATGGCTACACCTTC.

This clonotype was found a few times. J is TRBJ2-2 and V is TRBV20-1; the D gene could be TRBD1 or TRBD2 (5 bases each). The germline gives CDR1 DFQATT, CDR2 SNEGSKA (reference sequence). This CDR3 is built from 16 residues. V lost 1 base and J 5 bases, leaving 17 bases between the germline ends. The CDR3 region has the DNA TGCAGTGCTAGAGGGATCCTGGGGGTGGGGACCGGGGAGCTGTTTTTT. Translation: CSARGILGVGTGELFF.

The sample holds one count of this clonotype. The rearrangement joins TRBV15 to TRBJ1-5; weak D call: TRBD1 (6 bases). Trimming took off 5 bases at V and 2 bases at J, with 16 bases between the two ends. This CDR3 spans 16 amino acids. CDR1 is LNHNV, CDR2 YYDKDF, per germline (reference sequence). The CDR3 region has the DNA TGTGCCACCAGCCCCAATAAGGGGGGCGGCAATCAGCCCCAGCATTTT. Its protein is CATSPNKGGGNQPQHF.

This clonotype was observed a handful of times. The CDR3, as DNA: TGTGCCAGCAACCAGATAGCGGGGGGCGGAGATACGCAGTATTTT. This sequence encodes CASNQIAGGGDTQYF. The chain couples TRBV7-2 to TRBJ2-3; 10 bases align to TRBD2. The CDR3 is 15 amino acids. The trim removed 7 bases at V and 5 bases at J, leaving 9 bases unmatched. Germline CDR1 SGHTA, CDR2 FQGNSA. The entire variable domain, with the rest obtained from reference TRBV7-2 and TRBJ2-3, is as follows: GAGVSQSPSNKVTEKGKDVELRCDPISGHTALYWYRQSLGQGLEFLIYFQGNSAPDKSGLPSDRFSAERTGGSVSTLTIQRTQQEDSAVYLCASNQIAGGGDTQYFGPGTRLTVL.

This CDR3 reads CASSPVLKDTQYF. The DNA for the CDR3 is TGTGCCAGCAGCCCCGTTCTAAAAGATACGCAGTATTTT. This chain links TRBV12-3 or TRBV12-4 with TRBJ2-3, with D unresolved. With 6 bases removed from V and 5 bases from J, the gap between germline ends came to 12 bases. The CDR3 has 13 residues.

The rearrangement joins TRBV5-4 to TRBJ1-2, with TRBD1 matching over 7 bases. The length of the CDR3 is 14 residues. J lost 3 bases, V lost 4 bases, and 6 bases had no gene match. From germline, CDR1 is SGHNT and CDR2 YYREEE (reference sequence). The CDR3 nucleotides are TGTGCCAGCAGCCCCCCGGGACAGCACTATGGCTACACCTTC. Protein sequence: CASSPPGQHYGYTF.

This clonotype was seen a few times. This chain joins TRBV12-3 or TRBV12-4 and TRBJ2-7, with a possible D match to TRBD2 (5 bases). Trimming took 4 bases from V and 6 from J, leaving 16 bases between them. This CDR3 has 14 amino acids. The CDR3 DNA sequence: TGTGCCAGCAGTTCTGCTCTTACTAGACGCGAGCAGTACTTC. Its protein product is CASSSALTRREQYF.

This clonotype was detected only a few times. The rearrangement joins TRBV2 to TRBJ1-5; 11 positions match TRBD1. Per the germline V gene, CDR1 is SNHLY and CDR2 is FYNNEI. Trimming cost V 8 bases and J 10 bases; bases outside gene matches: 4. The CDR3 covers 12 residues. CDR3 bases: TGTGCCAGCGAGGGACAGGGGGTACCCCAGCATTTT. This encodes CASEGQGVPQHF.

This clonotype was recorded many times. The CDR3 DNA sequence: TGCGCCAGCAGTCGCCGCGACAGGGAAGAAGAGACCCAGTACTTC. Translating gives CASSRRDREEETQYF. The genes are TRBV5-1 and TRBJ2-5; 7 positions agree with TRBD1. Germline V gene lookup returns CDR1 SGHRS and CDR2 YFSETQ. The CDR3 spans 15 residues. V shed 5 bases, J shed 3 bases, and the junction held 10 bases outside the gene matches.

The genes are TRBV6-1 and TRBJ1-5, with TRBD1 matching 8 bases. Germline loops: CDR1 MNHNS, CDR2 SASEGT. The CDR3 sequence is 14 residues long. Trimming at V came to 6 bases and at J to 1 base, leaving 2 bases not matched to a gene. CDR3 residues: CASSDRGSNQPQHF. The CDR3 DNA follows: TGTGCCAGCAGCGACAGGGGAAGCAATCAGCCCCAGCATTTT.

This clonotype was counted a few times. This sequence joins TRBV4-3 and TRBJ2-3; D is unresolved. The CDR3 runs to 13 residues. Trimming took off 0 bases at V and 4 bases at J, with 5 bases between the two ends. CDR1 LGHNA and CDR2 YSLEER come from the germline V gene. CDR3 sequence reads: CASSQDYADTQYF. DNA for the CDR3: TGCGCCAGCAGCCAAGACTATGCAGATACGCAGTATTTT.

This clonotype has just one count. A much larger clone lies a single base off, so this may be a read error. Since no conserved phenylalanine or tryptophan closes the CDR3, a read error is the likely cause. This chain joins TRBV5-1 and TRBJ2-5; 8 nucleotides agree with TRBD1. The V gene's germline CDR1 is SGHRS and CDR2 YFSETQ. After removal of 4 bases from V and 5 bases from J, the junction contained 13 bases not matched to a gene. The CDR3 sequence is 16 residues long. In DNA form, the CDR3 reads TGCGCCAGCAGCGGTATAAGGGACAGGCGGCGGGAGACCCAGTACTGC. Translating gives CASSGIRDRRRETQYC.